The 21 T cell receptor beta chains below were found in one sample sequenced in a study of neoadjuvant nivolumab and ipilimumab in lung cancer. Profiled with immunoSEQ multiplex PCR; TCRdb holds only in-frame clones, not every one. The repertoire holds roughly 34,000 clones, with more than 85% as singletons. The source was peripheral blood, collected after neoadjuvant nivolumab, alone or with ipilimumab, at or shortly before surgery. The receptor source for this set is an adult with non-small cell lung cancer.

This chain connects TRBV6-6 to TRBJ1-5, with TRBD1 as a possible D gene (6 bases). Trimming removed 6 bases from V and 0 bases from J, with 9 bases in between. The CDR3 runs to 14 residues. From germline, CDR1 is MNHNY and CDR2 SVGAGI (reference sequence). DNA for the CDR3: TGTGCCAGCAGGCACAGGGATAGCAATCAGCCCCAGCATTTT. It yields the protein CASRHRDSNQPQHF.

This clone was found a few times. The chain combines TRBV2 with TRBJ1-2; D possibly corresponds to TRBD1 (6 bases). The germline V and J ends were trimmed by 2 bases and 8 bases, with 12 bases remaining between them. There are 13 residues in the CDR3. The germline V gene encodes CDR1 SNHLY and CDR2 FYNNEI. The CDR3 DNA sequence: TGTGCCAGCAGTGAAATGGGGGCGGACGGCTACACCTTC. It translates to CASSEMGADGYTF.

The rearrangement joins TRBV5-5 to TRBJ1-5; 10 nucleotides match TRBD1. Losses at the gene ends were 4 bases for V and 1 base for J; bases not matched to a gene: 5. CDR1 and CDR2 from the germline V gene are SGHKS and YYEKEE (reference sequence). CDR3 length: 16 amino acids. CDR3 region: CASSGGQGVSNQPQHF. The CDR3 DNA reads TGTGCCAGCAGCGGTGGACAGGGGGTAAGCAATCAGCCCCAGCATTTT.

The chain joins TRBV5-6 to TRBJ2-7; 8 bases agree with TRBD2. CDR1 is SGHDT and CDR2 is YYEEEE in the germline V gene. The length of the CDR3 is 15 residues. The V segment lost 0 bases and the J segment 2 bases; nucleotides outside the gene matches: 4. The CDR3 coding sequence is TGTGCCAGCAGCTTGGGCGGGGGGACCCCCTACGAGCAGTACTTC. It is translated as CASSLGGGTPYEQYF.

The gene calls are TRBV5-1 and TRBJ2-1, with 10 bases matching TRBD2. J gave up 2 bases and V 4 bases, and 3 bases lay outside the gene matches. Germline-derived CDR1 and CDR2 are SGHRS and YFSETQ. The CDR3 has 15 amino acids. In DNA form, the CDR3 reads TGCGCCAGCAGCCCTAGCGGGAGTCCCTACAATGAGCAGTTCTTC. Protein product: CASSPSGSPYNEQFF.

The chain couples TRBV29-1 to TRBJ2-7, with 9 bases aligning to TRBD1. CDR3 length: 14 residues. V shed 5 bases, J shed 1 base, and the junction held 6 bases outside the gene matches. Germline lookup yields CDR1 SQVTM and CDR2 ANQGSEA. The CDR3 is CSVRDRVGSYEQYF. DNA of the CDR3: TGCAGCGTTAGGGACAGGGTAGGGTCCTACGAGCAGTACTTC.

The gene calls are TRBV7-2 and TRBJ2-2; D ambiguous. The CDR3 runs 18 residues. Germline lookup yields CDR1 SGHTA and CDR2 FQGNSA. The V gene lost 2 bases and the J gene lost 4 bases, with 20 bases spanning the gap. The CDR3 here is CASSLFPKSNIGTGELFF. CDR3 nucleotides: TGTGCCAGCAGCTTATTCCCTAAGTCTAATATCGGCACCGGGGAGCTGTTTTTT.

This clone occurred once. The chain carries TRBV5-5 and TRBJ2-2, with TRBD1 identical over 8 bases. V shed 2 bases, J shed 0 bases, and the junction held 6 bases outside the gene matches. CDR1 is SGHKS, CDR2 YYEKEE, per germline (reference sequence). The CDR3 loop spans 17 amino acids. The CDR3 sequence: CASSFRGRRTNTGELFF. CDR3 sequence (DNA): TGTGCCAGCAGCTTCAGGGGGCGCAGAACGAACACCGGGGAGCTGTTTTTT.

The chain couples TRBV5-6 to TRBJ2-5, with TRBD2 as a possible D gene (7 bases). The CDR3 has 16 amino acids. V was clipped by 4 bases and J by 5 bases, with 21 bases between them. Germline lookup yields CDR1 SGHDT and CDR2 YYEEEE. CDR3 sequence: CASSPPGGLRWETQYF. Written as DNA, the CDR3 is TGTGCCAGCAGCCCTCCGGGGGGCCTAAGATGGGAGACCCAGTACTTC. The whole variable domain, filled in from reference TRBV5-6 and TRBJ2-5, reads DAGVTQSPTHLIKTRGQQVTLRCSPKSGHDTVSWYQQALGQGPQFIFQYYEEEERQRGNFPDRFSGHQFPNYSSELNVNALLLGDSALYLCASSPPGGLRWETQYFGPGTRLLVL.

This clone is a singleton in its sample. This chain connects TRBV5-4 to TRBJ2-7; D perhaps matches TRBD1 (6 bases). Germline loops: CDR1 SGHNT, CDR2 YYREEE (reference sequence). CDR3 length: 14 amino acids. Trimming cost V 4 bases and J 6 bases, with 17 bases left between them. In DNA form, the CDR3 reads TGTGCCAGCAGCAGCCAACAGGGTTGGGGCGAGCAGTACTTC. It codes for CASSSQQGWGEQYF.

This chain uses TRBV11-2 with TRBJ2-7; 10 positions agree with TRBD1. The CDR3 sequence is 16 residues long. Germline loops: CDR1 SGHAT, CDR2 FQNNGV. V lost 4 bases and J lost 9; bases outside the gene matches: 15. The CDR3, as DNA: TGTGCCAGCAGCTCCTATACGGGACAGGGGAGGGTCGGGCAGTACTTC. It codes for CASSSYTGQGRVGQYF.

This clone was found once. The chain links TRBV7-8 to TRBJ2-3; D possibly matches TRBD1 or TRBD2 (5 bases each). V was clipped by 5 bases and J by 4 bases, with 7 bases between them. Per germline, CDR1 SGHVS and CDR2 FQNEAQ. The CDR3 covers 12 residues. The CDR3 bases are TGTGCCAGCAGCCAGGGACCAGATACGCAGTATTTT. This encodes CASSQGPDTQYF.

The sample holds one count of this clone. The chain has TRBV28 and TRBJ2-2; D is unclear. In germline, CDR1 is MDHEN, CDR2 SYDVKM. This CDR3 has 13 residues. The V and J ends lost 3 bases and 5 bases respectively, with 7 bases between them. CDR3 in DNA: TGTGCCAGCAGTTTTAGTGCGACCGGGGAGCTGTTTTTT. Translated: CASSFSATGELFF.

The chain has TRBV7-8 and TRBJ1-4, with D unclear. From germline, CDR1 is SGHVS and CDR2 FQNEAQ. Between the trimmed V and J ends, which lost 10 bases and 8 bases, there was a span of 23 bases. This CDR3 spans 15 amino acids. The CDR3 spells CATTQGTGWKEKLFF. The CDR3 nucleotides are TGTGCCACCACCCAAGGCACCGGGTGGAAAGAAAAACTGTTTTTT.

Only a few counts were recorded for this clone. The CDR3 DNA follows: TGCGCCAGCAGCTTGGCGGGGGTACGAGGCTACACCTTC. Residues: CASSLAGVRGYTF. The genes are TRBV5-1 and TRBJ1-2; D may be TRBD1 (5 bases). Germline CDR1 is SGHRS and CDR2 is YFSETQ. V shed 0 bases and J shed 8 bases, with 11 bases lying between them. The length of the CDR3 is 13 residues.

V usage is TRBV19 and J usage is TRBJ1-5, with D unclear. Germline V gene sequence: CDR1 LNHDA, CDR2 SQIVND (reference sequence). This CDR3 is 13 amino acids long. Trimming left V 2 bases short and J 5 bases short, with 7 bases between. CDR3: CASSISGDQPQHF. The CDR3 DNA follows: TGTGCCAGTAGTATATCTGGGGATCAGCCCCAGCATTTT.

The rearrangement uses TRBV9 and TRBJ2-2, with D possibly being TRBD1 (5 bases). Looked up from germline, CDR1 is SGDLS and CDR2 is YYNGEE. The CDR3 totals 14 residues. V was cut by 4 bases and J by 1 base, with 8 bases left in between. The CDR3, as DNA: TGTGCCAGCAGCTTTACAGGGAACACCGGGGAGCTGTTTTTT. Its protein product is CASSFTGNTGELFF.

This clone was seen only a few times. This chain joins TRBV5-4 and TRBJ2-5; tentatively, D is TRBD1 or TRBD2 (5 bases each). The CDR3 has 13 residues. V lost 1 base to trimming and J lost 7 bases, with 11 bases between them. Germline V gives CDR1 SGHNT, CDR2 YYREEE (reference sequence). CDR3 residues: CASSLMGEMTQYF. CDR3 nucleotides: TGTGCCAGCAGCTTGATGGGGGAAATGACCCAGTACTTC.

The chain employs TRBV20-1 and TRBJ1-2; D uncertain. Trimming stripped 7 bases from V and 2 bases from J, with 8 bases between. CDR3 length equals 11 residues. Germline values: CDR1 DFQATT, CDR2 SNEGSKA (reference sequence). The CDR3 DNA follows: TGCAGTGAGGATCCGAACTATGGCTACACCTTC. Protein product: CSEDPNYGYTF.

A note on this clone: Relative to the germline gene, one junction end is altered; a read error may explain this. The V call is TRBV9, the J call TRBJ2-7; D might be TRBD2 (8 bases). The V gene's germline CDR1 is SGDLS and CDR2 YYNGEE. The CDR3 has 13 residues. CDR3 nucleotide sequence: TGTGCCAGCAGCGCCGGGGGGGACAGCCCGCGCCACTTC. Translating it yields CASSAGGDSPRHF.

DNA for the CDR3: TGTGCCAGTAGTTCCTCGTTCGCCCATCAGCCCCAGCATTTT. This codes for CASSSSFAHQPQHF. The rearrangement links TRBV19 to TRBJ1-5; D unresolved. The CDR3 totals 14 residues. The V end lost 5 bases, the J end lost 5 bases, and 13 bases lay between the germline ends. In germline, CDR1 is LNHDA, CDR2 SQIVND (reference sequence). Filled out from reference TRBV19 and TRBJ1-5, the complete variable domain reads DGGITQSPKYLFRKEGQNVTLSCEQNLNHDAMYWYRQDPGQGLRLIYYSQIVNDFQKGDIAEGYSVSREKKESFPLTVTSAQKNPTAFYLCASSSSFAHQPQHFGDGTRLSIL.